What follows are 30 T cell receptor beta chains derived from one specimen sequenced in a study of T cell changes during pregnancy in multiple sclerosis. Profiled with immunoSEQ multiplex PCR; TCRdb holds only in-frame clones, not every one. This sample has about 47,000 clones, with around 87% found just once. The source material was CD8+ T cells from peripheral blood mononuclear cells, sampled in the second trimester of pregnancy. All receptors derive from a female donor with multiple sclerosis, enrolled in a pregnancy study.

This chain joins TRBV6-5 and TRBJ2-1; possibly TRBD2 for D (7 bases). Germline V CDR1 and CDR2: MNHEY, SVGAGI. This CDR3 is built from 16 residues. Trimming left V 0 bases short and J 3 bases short, with 12 bases between. This CDR3 is CASSYSGGPLYNEQFF. The CDR3 bases are TGTGCCAGCAGTTACTCCGGGGGGCCCCTCTACAATGAGCAGTTCTTC.

The V call is TRBV5-1, the J call TRBJ1-2; D may be TRBD1 (5 bases). The V gene's germline CDR1 is SGHRS and CDR2 YFSETQ. This CDR3 region has 15 residues. V was trimmed by 2 bases and J by 14 bases, leaving 25 bases between them. The CDR3 nucleotides read TGCGCCAGCAGCTTACCGGGACTCCTTGGCTGGAAGGGTACCTTC. It translates to CASSLPGLLGWKGTF. Supplemented by reference TRBV5-1 and TRBJ1-2, the full variable domain reads KAGVTQTPRYLIKTRGQQVTLSCSPISGHRSVSWYQQTPGQGLQFLFEYFSETQRNKGNFPGRFSGRQFSNSRSEMNVSTLELGDSALYLCASSLPGLLGWKGTFGSGTRLTVV.

V is TRBV29-1 and J is TRBJ2-5, with 7 bases that match TRBD1. V shed 6 bases and J 4 bases; nucleotides not matched to a gene: 8. The germline V gene encodes CDR1 SQVTM and CDR2 ANQGSEA. CDR3 size: 13 residues. CDR3: CSVDTGDLETQYF. The CDR3 DNA sequence: TGCAGCGTGGATACAGGGGATCTAGAGACCCAGTACTTC.

The rearrangement links TRBV4-1 to TRBJ2-3, with TRBD2 matching over 14 bases. The CDR3 runs to 16 residues. Germline values: CDR1 MGHRA, CDR2 YSYEKL. V trimming: 6 bases; J trimming: 2 bases; junction bases outside the gene matches: 4. The DNA for the CDR3 is TGCGCCAGCAGTGGACTAGCGGGGGGAGTCACAGATACGCAGTATTTT. Amino acid sequence: CASSGLAGGVTDTQYF.

The chain has TRBV12-5 and TRBJ2-1; TRBD1 is a possible D gene (5 bases). Trimming pared 3 bases from V and 9 bases from J, leaving 9 bases between. This CDR3 region has 12 residues. Germline-derived CDR1 and CDR2 are LGHNT and FRNRAP. This CDR3 reads CASGFAGFEQFF. The CDR3 DNA is TGTGCTAGTGGTTTCGCAGGGTTTGAGCAGTTCTTC.

This chain connects TRBV5-1 to TRBJ1-2; 7 bases fit TRBD1. The germline gives CDR1 SGHRS, CDR2 YFSETQ. This CDR3 region has 17 residues. The V gene end was trimmed by 2 bases and the J gene end by 6 bases; junction bases not matched to a gene: 16. The CDR3: CASSFEFQEGQSDGYTF. The CDR3 coding sequence is TGCGCCAGCAGCTTCGAGTTTCAGGAGGGACAGTCTGATGGCTACACCTTC.

This clone has just one count. The chain has TRBV5-1 and TRBJ2-1; 11 bases agree with TRBD2. J gave up 6 bases and V 4 bases, and 6 bases lay outside the gene matches. CDR1 SGHRS and CDR2 YFSETQ come from the germline V gene. This CDR3 spans 15 amino acids. Here the CDR3 reads CASSPTSGVANEQFF. CDR3 DNA: TGCGCCAGCAGCCCGACTAGCGGGGTTGCCAATGAGCAGTTCTTC.

The chain joins TRBV27 to TRBJ2-6; D uncertain. This CDR3 is 14 amino acids long. Per the germline V gene, CDR1 is MNHEY and CDR2 is SMNVEV (reference sequence). V lost 5 bases and J 0 bases, leaving 5 bases between the germline ends. CDR3: CASSLFSGANVLTF. CDR3 sequence (DNA): TGTGCCAGCAGTCTCTTCTCTGGGGCCAACGTCCTGACTTTC.

CDR3 sequence reads: CASSEWRGTPDTDTQYF. CDR3 sequence (DNA): TGTGCCAGCAGTGAATGGCGCGGGACTCCAGACACAGATACGCAGTATTTT. V and J are TRBV2 and TRBJ2-3; D may be TRBD2 (6 bases). Germline V gene data show CDR1 as SNHLY and CDR2 as FYNNEI. CDR3 length: 17 residues. V dropped 2 bases and J dropped 2 bases, with 17 bases sitting between them.

The chain uses TRBV27 and TRBJ1-5, with D uncertain. CDR3 length: 13 residues. Germline values: CDR1 MNHEY, CDR2 SMNVEV (reference sequence). Trimming pared 0 bases from V and 7 bases from J, leaving 7 bases between. CDR3 nucleotide sequence: TGTGCCAGCAGTTTATCAGGAGTCCAGCCCCAGCATTTT. It is translated as CASSLSGVQPQHF.

The gene calls are TRBV6-4 and TRBJ1-4; D perhaps matches TRBD1 (5 bases). CDR1 and CDR2 from the germline V gene are MRHNA and SNTAGT. There are 14 residues in the CDR3. Trimming took off 6 bases at V and 8 bases at J, with 16 bases between the two ends. Here the CDR3 DNA reads TGTGCCAGCAGAGAACGAAACTGGGGCGAAAAACTGTTTTTT. Its protein is CASRERNWGEKLFF.

The CDR3 loop reads CASSNHRGLNTEAFF. The DNA of the CDR3 is TGTGCCAGTAGTAATCACAGGGGTCTGAACACTGAAGCTTTCTTT. V and J are TRBV19 and TRBJ1-1; 7 nucleotides line up with TRBD1. J gave up 0 bases and V 4 bases, and 5 bases lay outside the gene matches. This CDR3 contains 15 residues. Germline V lookup: CDR1 LNHDA, CDR2 SQIVND (reference sequence).

CDR3 DNA: TGTGCCAGCAGTGATACGACAACCGGGGAGCTGTTTTTT. This encodes CASSDTTTGELFF. The chain recombines TRBV6-4 with TRBJ2-2, with D uncertain. The length of the CDR3 is 13 residues. V was shortened by 3 bases and J by 5 bases, with 7 bases between the two germline ends. Germline V lookup: CDR1 MRHNA, CDR2 SNTAGT.

The chain carries TRBV2 and TRBJ1-2; D not certain. The CDR3 length is 14 residues. Germline lookup yields CDR1 SNHLY and CDR2 FYNNEI. The V gene lost 2 bases and the J gene lost 1 base, with 8 bases spanning the gap. CDR3 region: CASSERTLNYGYTF. The CDR3 DNA reads as TGTGCCAGCAGTGAAAGGACTCTTAACTATGGCTACACCTTC.

V gene TRBV2 combines with J gene TRBJ1-1; D gene uncertain. The CDR3 has 12 residues. Trimming cost V 6 bases and J 1 base, with 6 bases left between them. Germline V gene sequence: CDR1 SNHLY, CDR2 FYNNEI. CDR3 region: CASRAPNTEAFF. The CDR3 DNA reads TGTGCCAGCAGGGCCCCGAACACTGAAGCTTTCTTT.

The chain joins TRBV7-3 to TRBJ2-2, with 8 positions matching TRBD1. The germline V gene has CDR1 SGHTA and CDR2 FQGTGA. The junction had 5 bases not matched to a gene; V was cut back by 5 bases and J by 6 bases. The length of the CDR3 is 14 residues. This CDR3 is CASSITTGAGELFF. CDR3 nucleotide sequence: TGTGCCAGCAGCATTACGACAGGGGCCGGGGAGCTGTTTTTT.

The sample holds one count of this clone. V gene TRBV2 combines with J gene TRBJ1-1; D unresolved. This CDR3 spans 10 amino acids. The V gene lost 8 bases and the J gene lost 10 bases, with 11 bases spanning the gap. Germline CDR1 and CDR2: SNHLY and FYNNEI. CDR3 nucleotide sequence: TGTGCCAGCCGAGAAAGTGGAGCTTTCTTT. It encodes CASRESGAFF.

This chain links TRBV13 with TRBJ1-6; 7 bases map to TRBD1. In germline, CDR1 is PRHDT, CDR2 FYEKMQ (reference sequence). V was clipped by 4 bases and J by 10 bases; unmatched bases: 4. This CDR3 spans 13 amino acids. This CDR3 is CASSSDRVSPLHF. In DNA form, the CDR3 reads TGTGCCAGCAGCTCCGACAGGGTCTCACCCCTCCACTTT. The variable domain in full, completed from reference TRBV13 and TRBJ1-6, reads AAGVIQSPRHLIKEKRETATLKCYPIPRHDTVYWYQQGPGQDPQFLISFYEKMQSDKGSIPDRFSAQQFSDYHSELNMSSLELGDSALYFCASSSDRVSPLHFGNGTRLTVT.

The chain couples TRBV7-6 to TRBJ2-3; D possibly corresponds to TRBD1 (6 bases). Germline V gene sequence: CDR1 SGHVS, CDR2 FNYEAQ. The V gene lost 9 bases and the J gene lost 0 bases, with 16 bases spanning the gap. The length of the CDR3 is 15 residues. CDR3 in amino acids: CASSGTQASTDTQYF. In DNA, the CDR3 is TGTGCCAGTAGTGGGACACAAGCTAGCACAGATACGCAGTATTTT.

The CDR3: CASSQETRGVHTDTQYF. The DNA for the CDR3 is TGTGCCAGCAGCCAAGAAACGCGGGGGGTCCACACAGATACGCAGTATTTT. The chain couples TRBV4-2 to TRBJ2-3; 8 bases agree with TRBD2. The J segment lost 2 bases and the V segment lost 0 bases, leaving 7 bases of the junction unmatched. The CDR3 runs 17 residues. The germline CDR1 and CDR2 sequences are LGHNA and YNFKEQ.

This clone is a singleton in its sample. The CDR3 DNA sequence: TGTGCCAGCAGCTTGGGAACGGGGGGCCAAGAGACCCAGTACTTC. This sequence encodes CASSLGTGGQETQYF. The chain links TRBV5-4 to TRBJ2-5; 7 bases line up with TRBD2. Losses at the gene ends were 0 bases for V and 1 base for J; bases not matched to a gene: 3. This CDR3 is 15 amino acids long. Germline V lookup: CDR1 SGHNT, CDR2 YYREEE (reference sequence). The full variable domain, in which reference TRBV5-4 and TRBJ2-5 provide the parts outside the CDR3, is ETGVTQSPTHLIKTRGQQVTLRCSSQSGHNTVSWYQQALGQGPQFIFQYYREEENGRGNFPPRFSGLQFPNYSSELNVNALELDDSALYLCASSLGTGGQETQYFGPGTRLLVL.

This clone was counted between two and nine times. The gene calls are TRBV7-3 and TRBJ2-2; D is possibly TRBD2 (6 bases). There are 15 residues in the CDR3. The germline V and J ends were trimmed by 5 bases and 7 bases, with 17 bases remaining between them. Germline V gene data show CDR1 as SGHTA and CDR2 as FQGTGA. The CDR3 reads CASSPLGRWNGELFF. CDR3 coding DNA: TGTGCCAGCAGCCCCTTGGGGAGGTGGAACGGGGAGCTGTTTTTT.

This chain joins TRBV4-1 and TRBJ1-5, with a weak D call TRBD1 (6 bases). The CDR3 totals 14 residues. With 5 bases removed from V and 7 bases from J, the gap between germline ends came to 15 bases. The V gene's germline CDR1 is MGHRA and CDR2 YSYEKL. The CDR3 loop is CASSTSTGLQPQHF. In nucleotides, the CDR3 is TGCGCCAGCAGCACCTCCACAGGGTTGCAGCCCCAGCATTTT.

This sequence joins TRBV28 and TRBJ2-7; D unresolved. Germline CDR1 is MDHEN and CDR2 is SYDVKM. The CDR3 sequence is 12 residues long. The V end was cut by 5 bases, the J end by 2 bases, with 7 bases between. CDR3 protein: CASSVTTYEQYF. CDR3 bases: TGTGCCAGCAGTGTTACTACCTACGAGCAGTACTTC.

The gene calls are TRBV28 and TRBJ2-7, with TRBD1 identical over 9 bases. CDR3 length: 16 amino acids. J was trimmed by 7 bases and V by 5 bases; bases with no gene match: 15. The germline CDR1 and CDR2 sequences are MDHEN and SYDVKM. The CDR3 sequence is CASSPGQGFIGLEQYF. For the CDR3, the DNA is TGTGCCAGCAGTCCGGGACAGGGCTTTATCGGGTTGGAGCAGTACTTC. The variable domain in full, with the rest retrieved from reference TRBV28 and TRBJ2-7, is DVKVTQSSRYLVKRTGEKVFLECVQDMDHENMFWYRQDPGLGLRLIYFSYDVKMKEKGDIPEGYSVSREKKERFSLILESASTNQTSMYLCASSPGQGFIGLEQYFGPGTRLTVT.

The chain is built from TRBV9 and TRBJ2-7; D might be TRBD2 (5 bases). Deletions cut 0 bases from V and 2 bases from J, with 21 bases between. In germline, CDR1 is SGDLS, CDR2 YYNGEE. The CDR3 has 18 residues. The CDR3 sequence is CASSVGPKPASHPYEQYF. Written as DNA, the CDR3 is TGTGCCAGCAGCGTAGGACCGAAACCGGCTAGCCACCCCTACGAGCAGTACTTC.

J is TRBJ1-2 and V is TRBV5-6; TRBD1 agrees at 7 bases. This CDR3 spans 14 amino acids. The trim removed 4 bases at V and 2 bases at J, leaving 5 bases unmatched. Germline-derived CDR1 and CDR2 are SGHDT and YYEEEE. CDR3 coding DNA: TGTGCCAGCAGCCCAGGGACAGCCAACTATGGCTACACCTTC. Residues: CASSPGTANYGYTF.

The J gene is TRBJ2-7, the V gene TRBV4-1, with D possibly being TRBD2 (9 bases). Germline CDR1 is MGHRA and CDR2 is YSYEKL. This CDR3 comprises 15 residues. V lost 4 bases and J 7 bases, leaving 20 bases between the germline ends. CDR3 amino acids: CASSPGGGGVGEQYF. The CDR3 coding sequence is TGCGCCAGCAGCCCAGGGGGCGGGGGGGTAGGGGAGCAGTACTTC.

The J gene is TRBJ2-3, the V gene TRBV7-3; 10 bases match TRBD1. The ends lost 4 bases at V and 1 base at J; junction bases unmatched: 5. Germline V gene lookup returns CDR1 SGHTA and CDR2 FQGTGA. The length of the CDR3 is 16 residues. DNA of the CDR3: TGTGCCAGCAGCTCAGGACAGGGGGGGGGCACAGATACGCAGTATTTT. Translation: CASSSGQGGGTDTQYF.

The chain employs TRBV11-1 and TRBJ1-1; 7 bases align to TRBD1. Germline V lookup: CDR1 SGHAT, CDR2 FQDESV (reference sequence). Unmatched junction bases numbered 4, after V lost 1 base and J lost 11 bases. The CDR3 runs 12 residues. The DNA for the CDR3 is TGTGCCAGCAGCTTAGGGACAGGCTTGGCTTTCTTT. This encodes CASSLGTGLAFF.